The 21 T cell receptor beta chains below all came from one sample that was sequenced in a study of blood T cell repertoires in COVID-19. Using immunoSEQ multiplex PCR, the repertoire was profiled, and TCRdb retains in-frame clones only, with some absent. The table records around 100,000 clones, 85% to 90% of them present only once. Sequenced: peripheral blood. Every receptor here comes from a human donor in a cohort sampled during active COVID-19.

This chain uses TRBV3-1 (or the pseudogene TRBV3-2) with TRBJ2-1, with D maybe TRBD1 (5 bases). The CDR3 has 16 residues. The ends were cut back, 0 bases at V and 0 bases at J, with 9 bases in the middle. Germline CDR1 reads LGHDT; CDR2 reads YNNKEL (reference sequence). Here the CDR3 DNA reads TGTGCCAGCAGCCAAGAGTGGCAGGGCTCCTACAATGAGCAGTTCTTC. The encoded protein is CASSQEWQGSYNEQFF.

J is TRBJ1-1 and V is TRBV5-4, with D perhaps TRBD1 (6 bases). The CDR3 is 16 residues long. The germline V and J ends were trimmed by 2 bases and 4 bases, with 18 bases remaining between them. Germline V gives CDR1 SGHNT, CDR2 YYREEE (reference sequence). The CDR3: CASSFRGGAQGTEAFF. In DNA, the CDR3 is TGTGCCAGCAGCTTTAGGGGGGGCGCTCAGGGCACTGAAGCTTTCTTT.

The chain combines TRBV19 with TRBJ2-1, with TRBD1 matching over 7 bases. Trimming at V came to 5 bases and at J to 7 bases, leaving 11 bases not matched to a gene. The CDR3 is 15 amino acids. The germline V gene has CDR1 LNHDA and CDR2 SQIVND (reference sequence). The CDR3 nucleotides read TGTGCCAGTAGTGGACTGTCTGGACAGGTAAATGAGCAGTTCTTC. Its protein is CASSGLSGQVNEQFF. Together with reference TRBV19 and TRBJ2-1, the CDR3 gives the full variable domain: DGGITQSPKYLFRKEGQNVTLSCEQNLNHDAMYWYRQDPGQGLRLIYYSQIVNDFQKGDIAEGYSVSREKKESFPLTVTSAQKNPTAFYLCASSGLSGQVNEQFFGPGTRLTVL.

CDR3 sequence reads: CAWSTGGYTQYF. DNA of the CDR3: TGTGCCTGGAGTACAGGGGGATATACGCAGTATTTT. The V gene is TRBV30, the J gene TRBJ2-3; 8 bases agree with TRBD1. Germline values: CDR1 GTSNPN, CDR2 SVGIG (reference sequence). V trimming: 2 bases; J trimming: 7 bases; junction bases outside the gene matches: 2. The CDR3 contains 12 residues.

CDR3: CASSHWRDEQFF. The CDR3 DNA reads as TGTGCCAGCAGCCATTGGCGGGATGAGCAGTTCTTC. J is TRBJ2-1 and V is TRBV7-9; a possible D gene is TRBD2 (5 bases). The germline V and J ends were trimmed by 5 bases and 8 bases, with 10 bases remaining between them. The CDR3 is made up of 12 amino acids. Germline CDR1 is SEHNR and CDR2 is FQNEAQ (reference sequence).

The chain recombines TRBV4-3 with TRBJ2-3, with a tentative D call TRBD2 (6 bases). The CDR3 runs 16 residues. The germline CDR1 and CDR2 sequences are LGHNA and YSLEER. The germline V and J ends were trimmed by 0 bases and 4 bases, with 14 bases remaining between them. The CDR3 DNA follows: TGCGCCAGCAGCCAAGATGCTCTAGCGTCACCAGATACGCAGTATTTT. Protein sequence: CASSQDALASPDTQYF.

The chain joins TRBV18 to TRBJ2-3; 10 bases map to TRBD2. J gave up 0 bases and V 4 bases, and 13 bases lay outside the gene matches. Germline V gives CDR1 KGHSH, CDR2 LQKENI. The CDR3 runs to 19 residues. The CDR3 bases are TGTGCCAGCTCACTGGCTCCTAGCGGGAGTCGGGCTAGCACAGATACGCAGTATTTT. Residues: CASSLAPSGSRASTDTQYF.

The chain joins TRBV30 to TRBJ1-1, with D unclear. The CDR3 runs to 11 residues. CDR1 GTSNPN and CDR2 SVGIG come from the germline V gene (reference sequence). Deletions cut 6 bases from V and 2 bases from J, with 7 bases between. CDR3 nucleotides: TGTGCCTGTTTCAAAAACACTGAAGCTTTCTTT. Translation gives CACFKNTEAFF.

The rearrangement joins TRBV23-1 to TRBJ1-6; TRBD1 might be the D (5 bases). TRBV23-1 is annotated as an ORF whose role is uncertain. This CDR3 is built from 14 residues. Trimming pared 4 bases from V and 6 bases from J, leaving 10 bases between. CDR3 amino acids: CASSRGGCNSPLHF. The CDR3 region has the DNA TGCGCCAGCAGTCGGGGGGGTTGTAATTCACCCCTCCACTTT.

V is TRBV28 and J is TRBJ2-4; the D gene is possibly TRBD2 (6 bases). Germline loops: CDR1 MDHEN, CDR2 SYDVKM. Deletions cut 6 bases from V and 0 bases from J, with 15 bases between. The CDR3 is made up of 16 amino acids. Written as DNA, the CDR3 is TGTGCCAGCAGCTCTCGGGAGTATCTAGCCAAAAACATTCAGTACTTC. This sequence encodes CASSSREYLAKNIQYF.

The V call is TRBV9, the J call TRBJ1-3, with D tentatively TRBD1 (6 bases). This CDR3 comprises 15 residues. Germline V CDR1 and CDR2: SGDLS, YYNGEE. V dropped 4 bases and J dropped 0 bases, with 11 bases sitting between them. CDR3: CASSTRQDSGNTIYF. CDR3 DNA sequence: TGTGCCAGCAGCACTCGACAGGACTCTGGAAACACCATATATTTT.

The chain couples TRBV7-6 to TRBJ1-3, with TRBD1 as a possible D gene (6 bases). This CDR3 spans 18 amino acids. Germline V gene data show CDR1 as SGHVS and CDR2 as FNYEAQ. V shed 0 bases and J shed 0 bases, with 15 bases lying between them. CDR3 in amino acids: CASSLASWVTGSGNTIYF. DNA of the CDR3: TGTGCCAGCAGCTTAGCGAGCTGGGTGACAGGCTCTGGAAACACCATATATTTT.

V is TRBV7-9 and J is TRBJ1-5; a weak D match, TRBD1 (6 bases). Per the germline V gene, CDR1 is SEHNR and CDR2 is FQNEAQ (reference sequence). The CDR3 spans 15 residues. Deletions cut 1 base from V and 1 base from J, with 8 bases between. The CDR3: CASSLGQESNQPQHF. Written as DNA, the CDR3 is TGTGCCAGCAGCTTAGGACAGGAAAGCAATCAGCCCCAGCATTTT.

This rearrangement joins TRBV7-9 to TRBJ2-5; D may be TRBD2 (6 bases). Trimming took 5 bases from V and 3 from J, leaving 16 bases between them. Per the germline V gene, CDR1 is SEHNR and CDR2 is FQNEAQ (reference sequence). The CDR3 contains 15 residues. DNA for the CDR3: TGTGCCAGCAGCCCGCCGTGGGACTCGAAAGAGACCCAGTACTTC. Translating gives CASSPPWDSKETQYF.

This rearrangement joins TRBV5-6 to TRBJ2-7; 8 bases match TRBD1. The germline V gene has CDR1 SGHDT and CDR2 YYEEEE. The CDR3 is 15 amino acids. Trimming at V came to 0 bases and at J to 0 bases, leaving 2 bases not matched to a gene. The CDR3 sequence: CASSLDRGISYEQYF. CDR3 DNA sequence: TGTGCCAGCAGCTTGGACAGGGGGATCTCCTACGAGCAGTACTTC.

V is TRBV9 and J is TRBJ2-3; the D gene is possibly TRBD1 (5 bases). CDR1 is SGDLS and CDR2 is YYNGEE in the germline V gene. CDR3 length: 15 amino acids. V lost 6 bases and J 0 bases, leaving 14 bases between the germline ends. CDR3 loop: CASTPRTFSTDTQYF. DNA for the CDR3: TGTGCCAGCACCCCTCGGACATTTAGCACAGATACGCAGTATTTT.

The rearrangement links TRBV27 to TRBJ2-2; TRBD1 aligns across 7 bases. This CDR3 spans 15 amino acids. Germline CDR1 MNHEY, CDR2 SMNVEV (reference sequence). The ends lost 6 bases at V and 6 bases at J; junction bases unmatched: 10. In DNA form, the CDR3 reads TGTGCCAGCAGCCCACAGGGGAGTATCCCCGGGGAGCTGTTTTTT. Encoded protein: CASSPQGSIPGELFF.

V usage is TRBV7-8 and J usage is TRBJ1-2, with no clear D. This CDR3 has 11 residues. CDR1 and CDR2 (germline): SGHVS, FQNEAQ. Trimming stripped 5 bases from V and 7 bases from J, with 8 bases between. CDR3 loop: CASSPSRGYTF. Here the CDR3 DNA reads TGTGCCAGCAGCCCGTCTCGTGGCTACACCTTC.

The chain employs TRBV19 and TRBJ1-3; D ambiguous. The CDR3 spans 16 residues. CDR1 is LNHDA, CDR2 SQIVND, per germline (reference sequence). The V end lost 2 bases, the J end lost 0 bases, and 11 bases lay between the germline ends. CDR3 DNA: TGTGCCAGTAGTATACGGACTGACTTCTCTGGAAACACCATATATTTT. Amino acids: CASSIRTDFSGNTIYF. Full variable domain (remainder filled in from reference TRBV19 and TRBJ1-3): DGGITQSPKYLFRKEGQNVTLSCEQNLNHDAMYWYRQDPGQGLRLIYYSQIVNDFQKGDIAEGYSVSREKKESFPLTVTSAQKNPTAFYLCASSIRTDFSGNTIYFGEGSWLTVV.

The rearrangement uses TRBV7-3 and TRBJ2-5, with 11 bases matching TRBD2. Germline values: CDR1 SGHTA, CDR2 FQGTGA. The CDR3 contains 16 residues. The J segment lost 1 base and the V segment lost 5 bases, leaving 6 bases of the junction unmatched. The CDR3 DNA sequence: TGTGCCAGCAGCCCTAGCGGGAGGCGCCCCCAAGAGACCCAGTACTTC. Encoded protein: CASSPSGRRPQETQYF. The whole variable domain, filled in from reference TRBV7-3 and TRBJ2-5, reads GAGVSQTPSNKVTEKGKYVELRCDPISGHTALYWYRQSLGQGPEFLIYFQGTGAADDSGLPNDRFFAVRPEGSVSTLKIQRTERGDSAVYLCASSPSGRRPQETQYFGPGTRLLVL.

The count of this clone is one. The genes are TRBV7-3 and TRBJ2-1, with 12 positions matching TRBD2. This CDR3 spans 15 amino acids. Trimming at V came to 5 bases and at J to 3 bases, leaving 2 bases not matched to a gene. Germline V gene sequence: CDR1 SGHTA, CDR2 FQGTGA. The CDR3 sequence is CASSATSGSYNEQFF. The CDR3 region has the DNA TGTGCCAGCAGCGCGACTAGCGGGAGCTACAATGAGCAGTTCTTC.